The T cell receptor beta chain under discussion was sequenced for a study of blood T cell repertoires in COVID-19. The V and J ends lost 4 bases and 4 bases respectively, with 10 bases between them. This CDR3 has 13 residues. In the authors' methods: Reference gene primer amplification gave estimated nucleated cell counts. Assay: immunoSEQ multiplex PCR; the TCRdb copy retains only in-frame clones and omits some. That table gives V, J and clone size, and the DNA gave D and trimming. The sample consists of around 400,000 clones, around 87% of them appearing once. This TCR derives from a woman aged 25-40 years with COVID-19, enrolled during active disease. The material sequenced was peripheral blood. This chain connects TRBV12-3 or TRBV12-4 to TRBJ1-2, with a possible D match to TRBD1 (5 bases). The CDR3 loop reads CASSSGVGYGYTF. The CDR3, as DNA: TGTGCCAGCAGTTCGGGGGTCGGCTATGGCTACACCTTC.